Listed below are T cell receptor beta chains from one sample, sequenced in a study of T cell clonotyping in hematopoietic cell transplantation. Here immunoSEQ multiplex PCR was the method, and the copy in TCRdb shows in-frame clones only, minus some. The sample contains more than 7,000 clones, 88% of which appear only once. The sequences come from PBMCs, collected 100 days after allogeneic stem cell transplant. The receptors come from a male patient aged 18 to 35 who had an allogeneic stem cell transplant from a related donor, so the T cells may come from the graft donor. Some clones in this sample may be carry-over from other donors' samples. CDR3s include the opening cysteine and the closing phenylalanine or tryptophan. The D gene is left open where the match is weak. Expanded clones are given a class, and other clones once, few, many or no size at all.

j_gene,v_gene,abundance,d_gene,CDR3nt,CDR3aa
TRBJ2-2,TRBV9,-,-,TGTGCCAGCAGCTCGGGACGGGTCCCACCCTCGGGCACCGGGGAGCTGTTTTTT,CASSSGRVPPSGTGELFF
TRBJ1-2,TRBV6-5,-,-,TGTGCCAGCAGCAATGACAGAAACTATAATGGCTACACCTTC,CASSNDRNYNGYTF
TRBJ1-4,TRBV30,-,-,TGTGCCTGGAGCCAGGGTGCAACTAATGAAAAACTGTTTTTT,CAWSQGATNEKLFF
TRBJ1-3,TRBV29-1,-,TRBD1,TGCAGCGTTGAAGCAGGGGGGCTTAGCTCTGGAAACACCATATATTTT,CSVEAGGLSSGNTIYF
TRBJ2-3,TRBV9,-,-,TGTGCCAGCAGCGTGGCAGATACGCAGTATTTT,CASSVADTQYF
TRBJ2-4,TRBV27,-,-,TGTGCCAGCAGAAGGTCGCGGTCAGGGACTTTTGAAAACATTCAGTACTTC,CASRRSRSGTFENIQYF
TRBJ2-5,TRBV19,-,TRBD1,TGTGCCAGTAGGGGACAGGGCTTGTGGGAGACCCAGTACTTC,CASRGQGLWETQYF
TRBJ2-3,TRBV13,-,-,TGTGCCAGCAGCTTCTTAGACACAGATACGCAGTATTTT,CASSFLDTDTQYF
TRBJ2-4,TRBV30,-,TRBD1,TGTGCCTGGAGTTCCCCCGGGACAGATACCCAGTACTTC,CAWSSPGTDTQYF
TRBJ2-3,TRBV5-4,-,TRBD2,TGTGCCAGCAGCCTTCTACTAGCGGGGAACACAGATACGCAGTATTTT,CASSLLLAGNTDTQYF
TRBJ1-1,TRBV19,-,-,TGTGCCAGTAGTATAGGTAACATTGAAGCTTTCTTT,CASSIGNIEAFF
TRBJ2-3,TRBV7-2,-,-,TGTGCCAGCAGTCGGAGGCAGGGGAGGGGGGATACGCAGTATTTT,CASSRRQGRGDTQYF
TRBJ1-1,TRBV7-6,-,-,TGTGCCAGCAGCTTAGCAGGGTCTCTGGAGAACACTGAAGCTTTCTTT,CASSLAGSLENTEAFF
TRBJ2-5,TRBV25-1,-,TRBD1,TGTGCCAGCAGTGAATTTAGGGAACAGGGGGCCCAGTACTTC,CASSEFREQGAQYF
TRBJ2-1,TRBV2,-,-,TGTGCCAGCAACTGGGGGACTACAGGGGAGCCGCAGTTCTTC,CASNWGTTGEPQFF
TRBJ2-4,TRBV30,-,TRBD1,TGTGCCTGGGACTCAACAGGGGGCAAAAACATTCAGTACTTC,CAWDSTGGKNIQYF
TRBJ1-5,TRBV7-2,-,TRBD1,TGTGCCAGCAGCCCCTTCGGACAGGGGTATCAGCCCCAGCATTTT,CASSPFGQGYQPQHF
TRBJ1-2,TRBV7-9,-,TRBD1,TGTGCCAGCAGCTTCGGGACAGGGCCCTATGGCTACACCTTC,CASSFGTGPYGYTF
TRBJ2-3,TRBV2,few,-,TGTGCCAGCAGTGAAATCCGGCAGCGAAGCACAGATACGCAGTATTTT,CASSEIRQRSTDTQYF
TRBJ1-3,TRBV19,-,-,TGTGCCAGTACCTATATTAGCTCTGGAAACACCATATATTTT,CASTYISSGNTIYF
TRBJ2-3,TRBV5-1,-,TRBD2,TGCGCCAGCGATCCCGGGGGGGCGGTCCGTGATACGCAGTATTTT,CASDPGGAVRDTQYF
TRBJ2-3,TRBV4-1,-,TRBD2,TGCGCCAGCAGCCTCCGAGGGGGACTAGCGGGAGCCGGGGATACGCAGTATTTT,CASSLRGGLAGAGDTQYF
TRBJ1-4,TRBV4-1,-,-,TGCGCCAGCAGCCCGAGATTCAATGAAAAACTGTTTTTT,CASSPRFNEKLFF
TRBJ1-1,TRBV27,few,-,TGTGCCAGCAGTTCCATTGGGACGGGGAACACTGAAGCTTTCTTT,CASSSIGTGNTEAFF